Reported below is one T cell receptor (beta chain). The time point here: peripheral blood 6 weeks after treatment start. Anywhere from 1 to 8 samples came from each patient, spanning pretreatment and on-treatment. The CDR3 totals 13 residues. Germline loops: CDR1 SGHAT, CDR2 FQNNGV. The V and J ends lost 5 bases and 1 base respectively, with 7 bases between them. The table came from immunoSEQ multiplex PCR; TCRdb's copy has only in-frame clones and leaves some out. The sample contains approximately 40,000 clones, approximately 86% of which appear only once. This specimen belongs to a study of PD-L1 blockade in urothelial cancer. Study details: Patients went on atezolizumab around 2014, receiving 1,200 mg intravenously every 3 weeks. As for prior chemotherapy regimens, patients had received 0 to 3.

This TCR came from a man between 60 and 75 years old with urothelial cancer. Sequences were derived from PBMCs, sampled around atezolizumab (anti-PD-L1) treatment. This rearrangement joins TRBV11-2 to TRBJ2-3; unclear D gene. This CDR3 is CASSRRGTDTQYF. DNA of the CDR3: TGTGCCAGCAGCCGACGGGGCACAGATACGCAGTATTTT.